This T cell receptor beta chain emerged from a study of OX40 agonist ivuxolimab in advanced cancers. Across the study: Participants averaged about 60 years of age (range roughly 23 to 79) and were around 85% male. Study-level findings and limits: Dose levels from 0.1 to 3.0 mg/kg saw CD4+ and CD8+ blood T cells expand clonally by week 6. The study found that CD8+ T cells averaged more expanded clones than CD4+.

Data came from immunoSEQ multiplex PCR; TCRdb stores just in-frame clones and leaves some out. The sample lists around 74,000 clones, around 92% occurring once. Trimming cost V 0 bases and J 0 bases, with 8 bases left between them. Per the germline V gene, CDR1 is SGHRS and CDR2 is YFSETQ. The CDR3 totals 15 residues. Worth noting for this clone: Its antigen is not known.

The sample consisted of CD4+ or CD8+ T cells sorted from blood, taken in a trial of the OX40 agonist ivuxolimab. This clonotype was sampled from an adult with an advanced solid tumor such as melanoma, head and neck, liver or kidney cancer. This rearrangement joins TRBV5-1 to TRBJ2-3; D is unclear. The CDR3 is CASSLVAPSTDTQYF. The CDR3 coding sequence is TGCGCCAGCAGCTTGGTGGCCCCCAGCACAGATACGCAGTATTTT.